This T cell receptor beta chain was sequenced during a study of tumor-infiltrating lymphocytes in oesophageal squamous cell carcinoma. In its sample, this clonotype was seen a few times. TCRdb reprocessed the PCR reads with MiXCR, giving one entry per CDR3 protein. The data hold about 15,000 distinct CDR3 sequences, with about 50% observed a single time. The length of the CDR3 is 15 residues. The germline CDR1 and CDR2 sequences are DFQATT and SNEGSKA (reference sequence). The receptor's source is a male donor with esophageal squamous cell carcinoma. The source material was esophageal tumor tissue. The V and J genes are TRBV20-1 and TRBJ2-7, with 13 bases that match TRBD2. TRBJ2-1 matches the DNA end more closely, so the J call is doubtful. DNA of the CDR3: TGCAGTGCTCCGGGACTAGCGGGAATTAACAATGAGCAGTTCTTC. Translated, it gives CSAPGLAGINNEQFF.